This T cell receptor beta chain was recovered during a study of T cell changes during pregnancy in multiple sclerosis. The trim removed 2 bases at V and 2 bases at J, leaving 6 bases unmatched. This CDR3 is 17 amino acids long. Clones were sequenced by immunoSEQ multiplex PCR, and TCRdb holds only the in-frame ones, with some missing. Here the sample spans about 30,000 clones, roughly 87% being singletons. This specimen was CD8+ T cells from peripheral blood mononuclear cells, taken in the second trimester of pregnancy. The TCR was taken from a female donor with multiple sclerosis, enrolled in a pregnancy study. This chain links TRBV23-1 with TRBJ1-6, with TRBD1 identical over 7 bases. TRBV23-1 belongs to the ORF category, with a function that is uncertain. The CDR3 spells CASSQPGQRPYNSPLHF. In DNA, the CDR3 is TGCGCCAGCAGTCAACCGGGACAGCGTCCCTATAATTCACCCCTCCACTTT.